The next 10 T cell receptor beta chains were all read from a single sample in a study of shared clonotypes between healthy human individuals. Clones were sequenced by immunoSEQ multiplex PCR, and TCRdb holds only the in-frame ones, with some missing. The profile shows about 2.3 million clones, around 90% of them singletons. The sequencing sample was made of naive CD4+ T cells from PBMCs. Subset specified: CD45RA+ positively selected. The receptors come from a man younger than 30 in good health. Some clones in this sample may be carry-over from other donors' samples.

This sequence joins TRBV6-1 and TRBJ2-1; tentative D call: TRBD2 (6 bases). Trimming removed 11 bases at V and 3 bases at J, with 11 bases between. The CDR3 has 12 amino acids. The germline gives CDR1 MNHNS, CDR2 SASEGT. The CDR3 sequence is CAGGTIYNEQFF. The CDR3 coding sequence is TGTGCCGGGGGGACCATCTACAATGAGCAGTTCTTC.

The chain uses TRBV7-6 and TRBJ2-3, with 9 positions matching TRBD2. After removal of 1 base from V and 4 bases from J, the junction contained 9 bases not matched to a gene. The CDR3 has 17 residues. Germline CDR1 and CDR2: SGHVS and FNYEAQ. The CDR3 protein is CASSLVLAGGHADTQYF. In DNA, the CDR3 is TGTGCCAGCAGCTTAGTTCTGGCGGGAGGGCACGCAGATACGCAGTATTTT.

The chain links TRBV5-1 to TRBJ2-1; TRBD1 aligns across 8 bases. The CDR3 runs 14 residues. Germline CDR1 reads SGHRS; CDR2 reads YFSETQ. The junction had 6 bases not matched to a gene; V was cut back by 4 bases and J by 6 bases. CDR3 in DNA: TGCGCCAGCAGCAAGCAGGGGGCAGTCAATGAGCAGTTCTTC. Its protein is CASSKQGAVNEQFF.

This clone is a singleton in its sample. The genes are TRBV28 and TRBJ2-7, with TRBD2 identical over 12 bases. This CDR3 is built from 15 residues. After removal of 2 bases from V and 5 bases from J, the junction contained 4 bases not matched to a gene. The V gene's germline CDR1 is MDHEN and CDR2 SYDVKM. CDR3 in DNA: TGTGCCAGCAGTTTAAGACTAGCGGGAGCCCACGAGCAGTACTTC. Its translation: CASSLRLAGAHEQYF.

The V gene is TRBV7-2, the J gene TRBJ2-1, with a possible D match to TRBD2 (6 bases). The CDR3 contains 14 residues. The germline V gene has CDR1 SGHTA and CDR2 FQGNSA. Trimming removed 5 bases at V and 5 bases at J, with 13 bases between. The CDR3 sequence: CASSPGLINNEQFF. CDR3 bases: TGTGCCAGCAGCCCGGGACTCATTAACAATGAGCAGTTCTTC.

The chain joins TRBV27 to TRBJ2-6; D might be TRBD1 (6 bases). This CDR3 comprises 17 residues. Trimming shortened V by 2 bases and J by 0 bases, and 11 bases separated the two germline ends. CDR1 is MNHEY and CDR2 is SMNVEV in the germline V gene (reference sequence). The CDR3 DNA follows: TGTGCCAGCAGTTTACGGACAGAAAACTCTGGGGCCAACGTCCTGACTTTC. Translated: CASSLRTENSGANVLTF.

The chain is built from TRBV11-2 and TRBJ1-2; D gene unclear. In germline, CDR1 is SGHAT, CDR2 FQNNGV. The length of the CDR3 is 14 residues. V dropped 1 base and J dropped 8 bases, with 14 bases sitting between them. Here the CDR3 reads CASSLGLLGEGYTF. For the CDR3, the DNA is TGTGCCAGCAGCTTAGGTCTGTTGGGTGAGGGCTACACCTTC. The entire variable domain, with the rest obtained from reference TRBV11-2 and TRBJ1-2, is as follows: EAGVAQSPRYKIIEKRQSVAFWCNPISGHATLYWYQQILGQGPKLLIQFQNNGVVDDSQLPKDRFSAERLKGVDSTLKIQPAKLEDSAVYLCASSLGLLGEGYTFGSGTRLTVV.

The chain carries TRBV5-1 and TRBJ1-1, with D unresolved. Germline V gene lookup returns CDR1 SGHRS and CDR2 YFSETQ. The ends were cut back, 2 bases at V and 1 base at J, with 12 bases in the middle. This CDR3 has 15 amino acids. CDR3 region: CASSFSRPTNTEAFF. As DNA, the CDR3 is TGCGCCAGCAGCTTCTCCAGGCCCACGAACACTGAAGCTTTCTTT.

The chain has TRBV15 and TRBJ2-7; 12 bases line up with TRBD2. The CDR3 is made up of 15 amino acids. J was trimmed by 2 bases and V by 4 bases; bases with no gene match: 3. Germline CDR1 is LNHNV and CDR2 is YYDKDF (reference sequence). As DNA, the CDR3 is TGTGCCACCAGCACCTCTAGCGGGAGGGCCTACGAGCAGTACTTC. Translating it yields CATSTSSGRAYEQYF.

V and J are TRBV10-3 and TRBJ1-2; 10 bases are a match to TRBD1. Germline assignment: CDR1 ENHRY and CDR2 SYGVKD. The CDR3 sequence is 16 residues long. J lost 6 bases, V lost 6 bases, and 13 bases had no gene match. CDR3 in amino acids: CAIRTETGTGAHGYTF. For the CDR3, the DNA is TGTGCCATCAGGACAGAGACCGGGACAGGGGCCCATGGCTACACCTTC.